This T cell receptor beta chain originates from a study of CDR3 diversity in severe acne (dated by TCRdb to between 2017 and 2020). Concerning this clonotype itself: No antigen is known for it. Base qualities are missing; no much larger clone stands one base away.

V was cut back by 0 bases and J by 3 bases, leaving a gap of 11 bases between them. The CDR3 has 15 amino acids, counting the end cysteine and phenylalanine. CDR3 DNA is the only sequence kept; it has 45 bases, read in frame from the first base. The germline V gene (reference sequence) supplies CDR1 LGHDT and CDR2 YNNKEL. Receptor amplification or capture employed PCR. The data were produced on an Illumina HiSeq 2000. TCRdb redid the processing of the public reads, applying fastp at Q25 and MiXCR, and retained in-frame beta chains. Every entry covers one CDR3 protein and lists the most common genes and DNA from its rows. In all, the sample holds tens of thousands of distinct CDR3 sequences, and about 53% of those were seen once. Around 10% of the sample belongs to the ten largest clones.

The chain couples TRBV3-1 to TRBJ1-2; 6 matching bases give a weak D call of TRBD1. Sequencing was done on a sample of blood. This receptor was taken from a male donor with severe acne vulgaris. The nucleotide sequence reads as follows: TGTGCCAGCAGCCAAGATCTACGGACAGACTATGGCTACACCTTC. This encodes CASSQDLRTDYGYTF. The CDR3 plus the reference TRBV3-1 and TRBJ1-2 genes for the other parts give the full variable domain: DTAVSQTPKYLVTQMGNDKSIKCEQNLGHDTMYWYKQDSKKFLKIMFSYNNKELIINETVPNRFSPKSPDKAHLNLHINSLELGDSAVYFCASSQDLRTDYGYTFGSGTRLTVV.